The sequence of this T cell receptor (beta chain) was determined in a study of T cell responses to AZD1222 COVID-19 vaccine. The CDR3 sequence is 11 residues long. TCRdb keeps only in-frame clones here, not all; method: immunoSEQ multiplex PCR. The repertoire includes 150,000 to 200,000 clones, around 90% of them detected once, and around 2% sits in the top ten. Notes on this clone: Its antigen is not known.

Study findings and constraints: Spike regions recognized by vaccine-associated CD4 TCRs spanned the protein, led by 160-218 and 743-854.

The TCR comes from an adult who received the AZD1222 COVID-19 vaccine. The chain recombines TRBV12-2 with TRBJ1-2. TRBV12-2 corresponds to a pseudogene. The sample in question was peripheral blood, obtained 28 days after the second AZD1222 dose. CDR3 sequence reads: CASRLRRTATF. The CDR3 region has the DNA TGTGCAAGTCGTCTCAGACGGACGGCGACCTTC.